These 20 T cell receptor beta chains were sequenced from one sample in a study of post-analysis software for immune sequencing data. Findings of the study overall: In patients, a few TRBV segments were more frequent than in controls, with TRBV5-6, TRBV5-1 and TRBV20-1 among them.

The library was made from cDNA and included unique molecular identifiers. TCRdb ran MiXCR on the PCR reads and lists one entry per CDR3 protein. The data hold roughly 600,000 distinct CDR3 sequences, with 44% observed a single time. These TCRs' antigens remain unknown. Sequencing was carried out using blood. These receptors were collected from a girl aged 5 to 17 with multiple sclerosis.

This clonotype was counted only a few times. V gene TRBV4-1 combines with J gene TRBJ2-3; D is perhaps TRBD1 (5 bases). The CDR3 has 16 residues. The germline CDR1 and CDR2 sequences are MGHRA and YSYEKL. Trimming took 2 bases from V and 2 from J, leaving 14 bases between them. The CDR3 here is CASSQRAGPNTDTQYF. CDR3 DNA sequence: TGCGCCAGCAGCCAAAGAGCAGGGCCTAACACAGATACGCAGTATTTT.

The chain is built from TRBV18 and TRBJ2-7; tentatively, D is TRBD1 or TRBD2 (5 bases each). The CDR3 sequence is 14 residues long. The V and J ends lost 5 bases and 3 bases respectively, with 14 bases between them. The germline gives CDR1 KGHSH, CDR2 LQKENI. The CDR3 coding sequence is TGTGCCAGCTCAGAGGGACCACACCGCTACGAGCAGTACTTC. This gives the protein CASSEGPHRYEQYF. Based on the CDR3 plus reference TRBV18 and TRBJ2-7, the full variable domain is NAGVMQNPRHLVRRRGQEARLRCSPMKGHSHVYWYRQLPEEGLKFMVYLQKENIIDESGMPKERFSAEFPKEGPSILRIQQVVRGDSAAYFCASSEGPHRYEQYFGPGTRLTVT.

The table lists this clonotype with a few counts. The rearrangement links TRBV12-3 or TRBV12-4 to TRBJ1-2; D remains unclear. The CDR3 consists of 14 residues. The V and J ends lost 6 bases and 2 bases respectively, with 13 bases between them. The CDR3 reads CASSPGGRNYGYTF. As DNA, the CDR3 is TGTGCCAGCAGCCCAGGAGGAAGAAACTATGGCTACACCTTC.

The chain couples TRBV12-3 or TRBV12-4 to TRBJ2-1; TRBD1 aligns across 8 bases. The CDR3 totals 13 residues. V trimming: 5 bases; J trimming: 10 bases; junction bases outside the gene matches: 7. CDR3 region: CASSQDRGREQFF. The CDR3 DNA is TGTGCCAGCAGTCAAGACAGGGGTAGGGAGCAGTTCTTC.

There are a few counts of this clonotype. V is TRBV12-3 or TRBV12-4 and J is TRBJ2-7; D remains unclear. V was cut by 5 bases and J by 2 bases, with 10 bases left in between. The CDR3 totals 13 residues. CDR3 DNA: TGTGCCAGCAGTCAGTACGGTACCTACGAGCAGTACTTC. Protein sequence: CASSQYGTYEQYF.

DNA for the CDR3: TGTGCCATCAGAGGAGACAGGGGGGGAATCACAGATACGCAGTATTTT. Translation gives CAIRGDRGGITDTQYF. The chain links TRBV10-3 to TRBJ2-3; 9 bases are shared with TRBD1. The V segment lost 6 bases and the J segment 2 bases; nucleotides outside the gene matches: 9. Germline V gene lookup returns CDR1 ENHRY and CDR2 SYGVKD. The CDR3 loop spans 16 amino acids.

This chain joins TRBV10-3 and TRBJ2-7, with D possibly matching TRBD2 (6 bases). The germline V and J ends were trimmed by 3 bases and 4 bases, with 13 bases remaining between them. Germline loops: CDR1 ENHRY, CDR2 SYGVKD. This CDR3 region has 14 residues. The CDR3 DNA follows: TGTGCCATCAGTGATACGGGAGCACCTTACGAGCAGTACTTC. This translates into CAISDTGAPYEQYF.

The chain has TRBV3-1 and TRBJ2-3, with 7 nucleotides matching TRBD1. The germline V gene has CDR1 LGHDT and CDR2 YNNKEL (reference sequence). J lost 1 base, V lost 4 bases, and 2 bases had no gene match. This CDR3 spans 14 amino acids. The CDR3 here is CASSRGQGTDTQYF. The CDR3 nucleotides read TGTGCCAGCAGCCGAGGACAGGGCACAGATACGCAGTATTTT.

Only a few counts were recorded for this clonotype. The chain employs TRBV29-1 and TRBJ2-7; D is perhaps TRBD2 (6 bases). Trimming shortened V by 3 bases and J by 2 bases, and 11 bases separated the two germline ends. Germline V lookup: CDR1 SQVTM, CDR2 ANQGSEA. The CDR3 has 13 amino acids. CDR3 loop: CSVEQGGTYEQYF. The CDR3, as DNA: TGCAGCGTTGAGCAGGGAGGTACCTACGAGCAGTACTTC.

The chain recombines TRBV20-1 with TRBJ2-5; no clear D. The end of the DNA aligns better with TRBJ2-7, so the J call may be wrong. Germline CDR1 is DFQATT and CDR2 is SNEGSKA (reference sequence). The CDR3 sequence is 13 residues long. The CDR3 nucleotides read TGCAGTGCTAGCGGCCCGAGCACCTACGAGCAGTACTTC. Protein: CSASGPSTYEQYF.

The gene calls are TRBV29-1 and TRBJ2-7; D might be TRBD1 or TRBD2, each matching 5 bases. Germline values: CDR1 SQVTM, CDR2 ANQGSEA. This CDR3 comprises 13 residues. Trimming left V 5 bases short and J 5 bases short, with 16 bases between. Here the CDR3 reads CSVWEFEGHEQYF. CDR3 nucleotide sequence: TGCAGCGTTTGGGAATTCGAGGGGCACGAGCAGTACTTC.

This clonotype was observed a few times. The gene calls are TRBV29-1 and TRBJ2-5; D is possibly TRBD1 (6 bases). Germline-derived CDR1 and CDR2 are SQVTM and ANQGSEA. CDR3 length: 12 amino acids. V was shortened by 4 bases and J by 3 bases, with 9 bases between the two germline ends. The CDR3 DNA reads as TGCAGCGTTGGGACAGTAAAAGAGACCCAGTACTTC. It yields the protein CSVGTVKETQYF.

This rearrangement joins TRBV5-1 to TRBJ2-5; D ambiguous. V gave up 0 bases and J gave up 2 bases, with 5 bases separating them. This CDR3 contains 13 residues. From germline, CDR1 is SGHRS and CDR2 YFSETQ. In DNA, the CDR3 is TGCGCCAGCAGCTTGGCCGAACAAGAGACCCAGTACTTC. It codes for CASSLAEQETQYF.

This clonotype was counted between two and nine times. The V and J genes are TRBV9 and TRBJ2-3; tentative D call: TRBD2 (7 bases). Trimming cost V 3 bases and J 0 bases, with 11 bases left between them. This CDR3 has 15 amino acids. Germline lookup yields CDR1 SGDLS and CDR2 YYNGEE. The CDR3 DNA is TGTGCCAGCAGCGGAGGGGGGGGTAGCACAGATACGCAGTATTTT. Translated, it gives CASSGGGGSTDTQYF.

The rearrangement joins TRBV24-1 to TRBJ1-2, with unresolved D. The V end was cut by 1 base, the J end by 5 bases, with 7 bases between. From germline, CDR1 is KGHDR and CDR2 SFDVKD. This CDR3 has 13 residues. The CDR3: CATSDFLGYGYTF. The CDR3 DNA reads as TGTGCCACCAGTGATTTCCTTGGGTATGGCTACACCTTC.

This chain links TRBV10-3 with TRBJ2-7; 12 bases map to TRBD2. CDR3 size: 17 residues. Germline V gene data show CDR1 as ENHRY and CDR2 as SYGVKD. V trimming: 0 bases; J trimming: 5 bases; junction bases outside the gene matches: 8. Here the CDR3 reads CAISESTSGGPRDEQYF. Here the CDR3 DNA reads TGTGCCATCAGTGAGTCTACTAGCGGGGGGCCCAGGGACGAGCAGTACTTC.

In this sample, this clonotype turned up a few times. V usage is TRBV12-3 or TRBV12-4 and J usage is TRBJ2-3, with 11 bases identical to TRBD2. V trimming: 4 bases; J trimming: 9 bases; junction bases outside the gene matches: 6. The CDR3 is 14 amino acids. In DNA form, the CDR3 reads TGTGCCAGCAGTTCTACCTCTAGCGGGAGGACGCAGTATTTT. Translation gives CASSSTSSGRTQYF.

The chain uses TRBV20-1 and TRBJ1-6, with 8 bases fitting TRBD1. This CDR3 has 15 amino acids. CDR1 is DFQATT, CDR2 SNEGSKA, per germline (reference sequence). V lost 6 bases and J lost 7; bases outside the gene matches: 11. CDR3 region: CSAPPFGTGNSPLHF. The CDR3 DNA sequence: TGCAGTGCCCCACCCTTCGGGACAGGCAATTCACCCCTCCACTTT.

There are a few counts of this clonotype. The DNA of the CDR3 is TGTGCCATCAGTGGCCAGGGCGGCAATCAGCCCCAGCATTTT. Protein sequence: CAISGQGGNQPQHF. This chain uses TRBV10-3 with TRBJ1-5; possibly TRBD1 for D (5 bases). Deletions cut 4 bases from V and 2 bases from J, with 9 bases between. Germline V CDR1 and CDR2: ENHRY, SYGVKD. The CDR3 runs to 14 residues.

The rearrangement links TRBV27 to TRBJ1-2; 9 bases are shared with TRBD1. The V segment lost 5 bases and the J segment 8 bases; nucleotides outside the gene matches: 9. Germline CDR1 reads MNHEY; CDR2 reads SMNVEV (reference sequence). The CDR3 loop spans 14 amino acids. CDR3 residues: CASSRTGTGLGYTF. In DNA form, the CDR3 reads TGTGCCAGCAGTAGAACCGGGACAGGGCTCGGCTACACCTTC.